These T cell receptor beta chains were read from a single sample in a study of blood T cells in healthy people across ages. One entry per CDR3 protein, called by TCRdb with MiXCR from the 5' RACE reads. The sample records about 640,000 distinct CDR3 sequences, roughly 31% being singletons. The sequenced material came from blood. These receptors were obtained from an elderly woman in good health. The CDR3 runs from the conserved cysteine through the conserved F or W. The D gene is left open where the match is weak. The size of a clone is reported for some rows only, either as once, few or many, or as a class for expanded clones.

D gene	J gene	V gene	clone size	CDR3 protein	CDR3 DNA
TRBD2	TRBJ2-5	TRBV4-2	many	CASSQDTMTSGGPQETQYF	TGTGCCAGCAGCCAAGATACCATGACTAGCGGGGGTCCGCAAGAGACCCAGTACTTC
TRBD1	TRBJ1-2	TRBV6-6	many	CASSRQGIAGYTF	TGTGCCAGCAGCCGACAGGGGATCGCTGGCTACACCTTC
NA	TRBJ2-6	TRBV6-5	many	CASSRSAGANVLTF	TGTGCCAGCAGTCGGTCGGCCGGGGCCAACGTCCTGACTTTC
NA	TRBJ1-6	TRBV10-3	many	CAISESGEGISPLHF	TGTGCCATCAGTGAGTCCGGAGAAGGGATTTCACCCCTCCACTTT
TRBD1	TRBJ1-2	TRBV4-1	NA	CASSQEGQATYGYTF	TGCGCCAGCAGCCAAGAGGGACAGGCAACCTATGGCTACACCTTC
NA	TRBJ2-7	TRBV5-1	many	CASSLEGGGKYEQYF	TGCGCCAGCAGCTTGGAAGGAGGGGGCAAGTACGAGCAGTACTTC
NA	TRBJ2-3	TRBV4-1	NA	CASSLLDYADTQYF	TGCGCCAGCAGCCTTTTGGACTACGCAGATACGCAGTATTTT
TRBD1	TRBJ2-3	TRBV12-3/TRBV12-4	few	CASSPGTGSWSERADAQYF	TGTGCCAGCAGCCCCGGGACAGGGAGCTGGAGTGAACGCGCAGATGCGCAGTATTTT
TRBD2	TRBJ2-1	TRBV7-9	many	CAGRLLADNEQFF	TGTGCCGGACGATTACTAGCGGACAATGAGCAGTTCTTC
TRBD2	TRBJ2-5	TRBV20-1	many	CSARGDRGVKEQYF	TGCAGTGCTAGAGGTGACCGGGGGGTTAAAGAGCAGTACTTC
NA	TRBJ2-3	TRBV4-2	many	CASSPDRSENTDTQYF	TGTGCCAGCAGCCCGGACCGGTCGGAGAACACAGATACGCAGTATTTT
TRBD1	TRBJ2-7	TRBV20-1	many	CSAYPGTGGIDEQYF	TGCAGTGCTTACCCCGGGACAGGGGGGATAGACGAGCAGTACTTC
NA	TRBJ2-6	TRBV7-2	many	CASSSTGTSGANVLTF	TGTGCCAGCAGCTCGACTGGTACCTCTGGGGCCAACGTCCTGACTTTC
NA	TRBJ2-1	TRBV6-4	NA	CASSEDNYNEQFF	TGTGCCAGCAGTGAAGACAACTATAATGAGCAGTTCTTC
NA	TRBJ1-2	TRBV7-9	few	CASWHGRRGRSYGYTF	TGTGCCAGCTGGCACGGGAGGAGGGGCCGATCCTATGGCTACACCTTC
TRBD1	TRBJ2-3	TRBV5-4	many	CASSRRDRETDTQYF	TGTGCCAGCAGCCGCCGGGACAGGGAGACAGATACGCAGTATTTT
NA	TRBJ2-7	TRBV5-1	many	CASSLAPGSYEQYF	TGCGCCAGCAGCTTGGCCCCGGGATCCTACGAGCAGTACTTC
NA	TRBJ2-3	TRBV7-3	NA	CASSLTLGDTQYF	TGTGCCAGCAGCTTAACTCTCGGAGATACGCAGTATTTT
NA	TRBJ2-1	TRBV2	many	CASSEIPGNNEQFF	TGTGCCAGCAGTGAAATACCTGGGAACAATGAGCAGTTCTTC
NA	TRBJ2-2	TRBV7-2	few	CASSLGTVNGELFF	TGTGCCAGCAGCTTAGGGACGGTTAACGGGGAGCTGTTTTTT
TRBD1	TRBJ1-4	TRBV12-3/TRBV12-4	NA	CASSLYRGPGEKLFF	TGTGCCAGCAGTCTTTACAGGGGGCCGGGTGAAAAACTGTTTTTT
NA	TRBJ2-6	TRBV20-1	large	CSARGQTSGANVLTF	TGCAGTGCTAGAGGGCAGACCTCTGGGGCCAACGTCCTGACTTTC
NA	TRBJ2-7	TRBV7-2	NA	CASSLDGGGPYEQYF	TGTGCCAGCAGCCTCGATGGAGGGGGGCCCTACGAGCAGTACTTC
NA	TRBJ1-5	TRBV25-1	NA	CASSDGQDYSNQPQHF	TGTGCCAGCAGTGATGGGCAGGACTATAGCAATCAGCCCCAGCATTTT
NA	TRBJ2-2	TRBV7-2	NA	CASSLDYSAGELFF	TGTGCCAGCAGCCTAGACTATTCGGCCGGGGAGCTGTTTTTT
NA	TRBJ2-2	TRBV14	NA	CASSLLRENGELFF	TGTGCCAGCAGCCTCCTACGGGAGAACGGGGAGCTGTTTTTT
TRBD1	TRBJ1-2	TRBV6-5	many	CASTNDRGHEGYTF	TGTGCCAGCACCAACGACAGGGGGCACGAGGGCTACACCTTC
TRBD2	TRBJ2-3	TRBV4-2	NA	CASSQESSGRSTDTQYF	TGTGCCAGCAGCCAAGAGTCTAGCGGGAGGAGCACAGATACGCAGTATTTT
NA	TRBJ2-7	TRBV11-2	NA	CASSFTGTYEQYF	TGTGCCAGCAGCTTCACAGGGACCTACGAGCAGTACTTC
TRBD1	TRBJ2-7	TRBV5-1	NA	CASSSTGGNYKQYF	TGCGCCAGCAGCTCGACAGGGGGGAACTACAAGCAGTACTTC
NA	TRBJ1-6	TRBV7-2	NA	CASSHRGGNSPLHF	TGTGCCAGCAGCCATAGGGGGGGTAATTCACCCCTCCACTTT
NA	TRBJ1-5	TRBV12-3/TRBV12-4	once	CASSFGPGHGQPQHF	TGTGCCAGCAGTTTCGGACCGGGACATGGTCAGCCCCAGCATTTT
NA	TRBJ2-7	TRBV20-1	once	CSARRRDTTYEQYF	TGCAGTGCTAGACGCCGGGACACCACCTACGAGCAGTACTTC
TRBD1	TRBJ2-1	TRBV6-2/TRBV6-3	many	CASTRDRGHEQFF	TGTGCCAGCACGAGGGACAGGGGACATGAGCAGTTCTTC
NA	TRBJ2-7	TRBV5-1	many	CASSLARDTEQYF	TGCGCCAGCAGCTTGGCCCGGGACACAGAGCAGTACTTC
NA	TRBJ1-2	TRBV21-1	many	CASGRQGRCGYTF	TGTGCCAGCGGCCGCCAGGGGAGGTGTGGCTACACCTTC
NA	TRBJ2-3	TRBV6-6	many	CASSRYRVGDGTDTQYF	TGTGCCAGCAGTAGATACAGGGTGGGTGACGGCACAGATACGCAGTATTTT
TRBD1	TRBJ1-2	TRBV20-1	many	CSLRDRGEYGYTF	TGCAGCCTCCGGGACAGGGGGGAGTATGGCTACACCTTC
NA	TRBJ1-2	TRBV3-1	once	CASSQGPGPYGYTF	TGTGCCAGCAGCCAAGGCCCAGGCCCGTATGGCTACACCTTC
TRBD2	TRBJ2-1	TRBV5-1	NA	CASSDPTSGSYNEQFF	TGCGCCAGCAGTGACCCGACTAGCGGGTCCTACAATGAGCAGTTCTTC
NA	TRBJ1-1	TRBV9	few	CASSTGHGNTEAFF	TGTGCCAGCAGTACGGGTCACGGGAACACTGAAGCTTTCTTT
NA	TRBJ1-4	TRBV20-1	NA	CSARKSGLRYEKLFF	TGCAGTGCTAGAAAGTCAGGCCTCCGGTATGAAAAACTGTTTTTT
NA	TRBJ2-1	TRBV9	many	CASSLLGFSYNEQFF	TGTGCCAGCAGCCTCCTGGGGTTTTCCTACAATGAGCAGTTCTTC
NA	TRBJ2-7	TRBV6-5	NA	CASRNRGGSYEQYF	TGTGCCAGCAGGAACAGGGGGGGTTCCTACGAGCAGTACTTC
NA	TRBJ2-7	TRBV7-2	many	CASSLSSQGTYEQYF	TGTGCCAGCAGCCTATCGTCTCAGGGTACCTACGAGCAGTACTTC
TRBD1	TRBJ2-1	TRBV5-1	many	CASSLTGTGRNNEQFF	TGCGCCAGCAGCTTGACCGGGACAGGGAGGAACAATGAGCAGTTCTTC
NA	TRBJ1-5	TRBV6-1	many	CATTLLFNQPQHF	TGTGCCACAACCTTGCTTTTCAATCAGCCCCAGCATTTT
TRBD1	TRBJ1-2	TRBV30	NA	CAWSVGHGTANYGYTF	TGTGCCTGGAGTGTCGGACACGGGACAGCTAACTATGGCTACACCTTC
NA	TRBJ2-7	TRBV5-5	many	CASSLAIVSQNYEQYF	TGTGCCAGCAGCTTGGCCATTGTAAGTCAGAACTACGAGCAGTACTTC
NA	TRBJ2-7	TRBV12-3/TRBV12-4	NA	CASTGGSSYEQYF	TGTGCCAGCACCGGCGGAAGCTCCTACGAGCAGTACTTC
NA	TRBJ1-2	TRBV9	many	CASSPGEGRLYGYTF	TGTGCCAGCAGCCCGGGAGAGGGACGGCTCTATGGCTACACCTTC
TRBD1	TRBJ1-2	TRBV15	many	CATSRDRGQGNGYTF	TGTGCCACCAGCAGAGATAGAGGACAGGGTAATGGCTACACCTTC
NA	TRBJ2-4	TRBV20-1	NA	CSAREGTSTDGQYF	TGCAGTGCTAGGGAGGGGACCTCTACCGACGGGCAGTACTTC
NA	TRBJ1-1	TRBV20-1	many	CSARDYGQGTEAFF	TGCAGTGCTAGAGATTACGGGCAGGGCACTGAAGCTTTCTTT